In its sample, the clone carrying this T cell receptor (beta chain) ranks as medium-sized. What it recognizes is unknown. This CDR3 comprises 17 residues. The V gene end was trimmed by 0 bases and the J gene end by 1 base; junction bases not matched to a gene: 8. The germline CDR1 and CDR2 sequences are SGDLS and YYNGEE. Using immunoSEQ multiplex PCR, the repertoire was profiled, and TCRdb retains in-frame clones only, with some absent. Here the sample spans 60,000 or so clones, approximately 92% being singletons. The source of the sample is a study of OX40 agonist ivuxolimab in advanced cancers. Study in general: Earlier treatment with anti-PD-1, anti-PD-L1 or anti-CTLA-4 was permitted, and over 35% had received some.

Study observations and caveats: Expanded clones tended on average to be more numerous among CD8+ T cells than CD4+.

The source material was CD4+ or CD8+ T cells sorted from blood, sampled in a trial of the OX40 agonist ivuxolimab. The V call is TRBV9, the J call TRBJ1-1; 8 bases map to TRBD1. This TCR came from an adult with an advanced solid tumor such as melanoma, head and neck, liver or kidney cancer. DNA of the CDR3: TGTGCCAGCAGCGTAGGCAGGGGGCGAACAGAGAACACTGAAGCTTTCTTT. Amino acid sequence: CASSVGRGRTENTEAFF.